A single sample is the source of the 3 T cell receptor beta chains below, sequenced in a study of tumor and adjacent non-tumor tissue in lung cancer. RNA was extracted from bulk tissue without any cell sorting. The library came from three nested PCR rounds adapted from ARM-PCR protocols. TCRdb re-called the multiplex PCR reads through MiXCR, storing one row per CDR3 protein. The sample has under 100,000 distinct CDR3 sequences, approximately 57% seen once. The sample consisted of lung tumor tissue. These receptors were obtained from a man between 65 and 85 years old with non-small cell lung cancer.

This clonotype was picked up a small number of times. The rearrangement joins TRBV20-1 to TRBJ1-5; no definite D call. The CDR3 is 13 amino acids. Per germline, CDR1 DFQATT and CDR2 SNEGSKA (reference sequence). The V gene lost 5 bases and the J gene lost 5 bases, with 13 bases spanning the gap. CDR3 nucleotide sequence: TGCAGTGCTGTACAGCGTCTCTATCAGCCCCAGCATTTT. It codes for CSAVQRLYQPQHF.

A remark on this clonotype: The limits of the CDR3 on the DNA are not certain, so only TCRdb's listed CDR3 is given. The V and J genes are TRBV12-3 or TRBV12-4 and TRBJ1-5. The length of the CDR3 is 17 amino acids, counting both ends. CDR3 amino acids: CASSPPSWGRGNQPKHF.

This clonotype was detected once. This chain joins TRBV28 and TRBJ2-1; D call uncertain. The germline V gene has CDR1 MDHEN and CDR2 SYDVKM. Trimming removed 10 bases at V and 7 bases at J, with 11 bases between. This CDR3 has 11 amino acids. The CDR3 sequence is CATALWNEQFF. DNA of the CDR3: TGTGCCACCGCATTGTGGAATGAGCAGTTCTTC. The full variable domain, its missing parts supplied by reference TRBV28 and TRBJ2-1, is DVKVTQSSRYLVKRTGEKVFLECVQDMDHENMFWYRQDPGLGLRLIYFSYDVKMKEKGDIPEGYSVSREKKERFSLILESASTNQTSMYLCATALWNEQFFGPGTRLTVL.